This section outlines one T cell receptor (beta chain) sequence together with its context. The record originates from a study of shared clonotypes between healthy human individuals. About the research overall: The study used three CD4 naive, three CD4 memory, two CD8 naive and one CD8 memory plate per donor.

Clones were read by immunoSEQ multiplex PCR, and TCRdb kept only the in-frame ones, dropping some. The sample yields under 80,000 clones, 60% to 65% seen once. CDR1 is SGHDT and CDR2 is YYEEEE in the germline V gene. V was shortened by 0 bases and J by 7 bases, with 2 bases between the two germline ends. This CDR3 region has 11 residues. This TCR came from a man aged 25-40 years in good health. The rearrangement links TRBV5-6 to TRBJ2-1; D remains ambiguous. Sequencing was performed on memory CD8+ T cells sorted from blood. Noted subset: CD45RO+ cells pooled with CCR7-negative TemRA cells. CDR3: CASSLGNEQFF. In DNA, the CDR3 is TGTGCCAGCAGCTTGGGGAATGAGCAGTTCTTC. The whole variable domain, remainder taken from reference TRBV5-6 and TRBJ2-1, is DAGVTQSPTHLIKTRGQQVTLRCSPKSGHDTVSWYQQALGQGPQFIFQYYEEEERQRGNFPDRFSGHQFPNYSSELNVNALLLGDSALYLCASSLGNEQFFGPGTRLTVL.